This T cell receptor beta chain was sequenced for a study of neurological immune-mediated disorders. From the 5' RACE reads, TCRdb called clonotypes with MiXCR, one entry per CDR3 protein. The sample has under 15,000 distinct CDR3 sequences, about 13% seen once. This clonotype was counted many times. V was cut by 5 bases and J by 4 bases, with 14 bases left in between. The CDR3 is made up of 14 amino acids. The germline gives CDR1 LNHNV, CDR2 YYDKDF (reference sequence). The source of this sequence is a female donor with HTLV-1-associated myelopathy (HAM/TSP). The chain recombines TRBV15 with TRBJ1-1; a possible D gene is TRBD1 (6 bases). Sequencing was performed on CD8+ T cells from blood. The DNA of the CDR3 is TGTGCCACCAGCGGAAACAGGGTCCGCACTGAAGCTTTCTTT. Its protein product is CATSGNRVRTEAFF.